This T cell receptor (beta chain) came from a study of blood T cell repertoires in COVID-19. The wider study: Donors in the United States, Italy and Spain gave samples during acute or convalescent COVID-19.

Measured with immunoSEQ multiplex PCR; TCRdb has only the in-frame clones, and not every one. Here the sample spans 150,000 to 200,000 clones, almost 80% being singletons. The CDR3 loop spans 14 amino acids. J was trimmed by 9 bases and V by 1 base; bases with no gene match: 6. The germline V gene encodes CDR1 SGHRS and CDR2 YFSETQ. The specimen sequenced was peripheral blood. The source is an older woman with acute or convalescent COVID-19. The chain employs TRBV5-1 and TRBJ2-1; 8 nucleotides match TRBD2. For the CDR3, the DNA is TGCGCCAGCAGCTTGACTAGCGGCCGCGTTGAGCAGTTCTTC. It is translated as CASSLTSGRVEQFF.